A single sample gave rise to the 7 T cell receptor beta chains below, sequenced in a study of CD8 T cells in Susac syndrome. Random-hexamer reverse transcription was applied to about 0.5 to 1 ug RNA. TCRdb reprocessed the immunoSEQ multiplex PCR reads with MiXCR, giving one entry per CDR3 protein. The repertoire holds around 180,000 distinct CDR3 sequences, with under 95% as singletons. Sequenced input: CD4+ T cells from PBMCs. Every receptor here comes from a human donor with Susac syndrome.

This CDR3 is CAAGQLYGYTF. The CDR3 bases are TGTGCCGCGGGACAGCTCTATGGCTACACCTTC. This chain joins TRBV28 and TRBJ1-2, with 7 bases identical to TRBD1. With V trimmed by 11 bases and J by 4 bases, 4 bases remained unmatched. This CDR3 region has 11 residues. The germline gives CDR1 MDHEN, CDR2 SYDVKM.

The chain carries TRBV9 and TRBJ2-3; TRBD2 is a possible D gene (6 bases). The V end was cut by 0 bases, the J end by 5 bases, with 16 bases between. This CDR3 is built from 16 residues. Germline V gene data show CDR1 as SGDLS and CDR2 as YYNGEE. The CDR3 DNA reads as TGTGCCAGCAGCGTAGGACTAGTTGGCGGCCTAGATACGCAGTATTTT. Translation gives CASSVGLVGGLDTQYF.

In DNA form, the CDR3 reads TGCAGTGCTAGACTTGGGACAGGGAACACTGAAGCTTTCTTT. Its protein product is CSARLGTGNTEAFF. This chain connects TRBV20-1 to TRBJ1-1; 8 nucleotides match TRBD1. The CDR3 has 14 amino acids. V lost 2 bases to trimming and J lost 1 base; unmatched junction nucleotides: 3. The V gene's germline CDR1 is DFQATT and CDR2 SNEGSKA (reference sequence).

The gene calls are TRBV21-1 and TRBJ2-7; the DNA was not compared with TRBD1, the D call given in the table. TRBV21-1 represents a pseudogene. The CDR3 runs to 16 residues. The CDR3: CASSKRDPLSSYEQYF. The CDR3 DNA reads TGTGCCAGCAGCAAAAGGGACCCCCTCAGCTCCTACGAGCAGTACTTC.

The CDR3 region is CASSHPGLAVGETQYF. The CDR3 DNA reads as TGTGCCAGTAGCCATCCGGGACTAGCGGTGGGGGAGACCCAGTACTTC. The rearrangement links TRBV19 to TRBJ2-5, with 11 bases matching TRBD2. The germline V gene has CDR1 LNHDA and CDR2 SQIVND (reference sequence). The V segment lost 6 bases and the J segment 5 bases; nucleotides outside the gene matches: 11. The CDR3 has 16 amino acids.

CDR3 DNA sequence: TGTGCCAGCAGTCCCGGGGCAGTACGAGGTGGCTACACCTTC. This sequence encodes CASSPGAVRGGYTF. The V gene is TRBV27, the J gene TRBJ1-2, with a weak D call TRBD1 (5 bases). The CDR3 is made up of 14 amino acids. Trimming took off 5 bases at V and 7 bases at J, with 17 bases between the two ends. Germline V gene data show CDR1 as MNHEY and CDR2 as SMNVEV (reference sequence).

The genes are TRBV6-2 or TRBV6-3 and TRBJ1-5; D is undetermined. In germline, CDR1 is MNHEY, CDR2 SVGEGT. V gave up 6 bases and J gave up 1 base, with 7 bases separating them. The length of the CDR3 is 13 residues. The CDR3 here is CASRRRSNQPQHF. The CDR3 DNA reads TGTGCCAGCAGGAGAAGGAGCAATCAGCCCCAGCATTTT.